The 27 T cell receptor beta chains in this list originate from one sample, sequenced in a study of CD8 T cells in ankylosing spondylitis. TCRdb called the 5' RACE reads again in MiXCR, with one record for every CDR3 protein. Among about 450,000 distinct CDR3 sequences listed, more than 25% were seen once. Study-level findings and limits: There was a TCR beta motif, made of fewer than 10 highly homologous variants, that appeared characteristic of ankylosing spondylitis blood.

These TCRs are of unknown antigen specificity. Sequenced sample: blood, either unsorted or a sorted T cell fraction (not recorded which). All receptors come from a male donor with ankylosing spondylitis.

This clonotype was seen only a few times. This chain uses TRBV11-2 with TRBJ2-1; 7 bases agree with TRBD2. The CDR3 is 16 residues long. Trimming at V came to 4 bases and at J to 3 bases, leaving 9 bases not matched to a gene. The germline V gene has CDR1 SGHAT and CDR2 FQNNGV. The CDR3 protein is CASSSELARVYNEQFF. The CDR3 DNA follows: TGTGCCAGCAGCTCTGAACTAGCGAGGGTCTACAATGAGCAGTTCTTC. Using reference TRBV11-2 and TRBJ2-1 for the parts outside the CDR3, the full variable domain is EAGVAQSPRYKIIEKRQSVAFWCNPISGHATLYWYQQILGQGPKLLIQFQNNGVVDDSQLPKDRFSAERLKGVDSTLKIQPAKLEDSAVYLCASSSELARVYNEQFFGPGTRLTVL.

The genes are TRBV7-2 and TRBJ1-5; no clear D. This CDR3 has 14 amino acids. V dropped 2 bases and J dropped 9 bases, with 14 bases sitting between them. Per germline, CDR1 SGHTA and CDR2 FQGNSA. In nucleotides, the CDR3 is TGTGCCAGCAGCTTACAGGACCTCGGATGGCCCCAGCATTTT. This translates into CASSLQDLGWPQHF.

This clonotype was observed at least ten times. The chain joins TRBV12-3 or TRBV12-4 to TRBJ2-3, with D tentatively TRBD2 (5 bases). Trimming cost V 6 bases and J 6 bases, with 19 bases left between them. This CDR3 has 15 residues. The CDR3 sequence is CASSVDGLEVDTQYF. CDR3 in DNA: TGTGCCAGCAGCGTGGACGGACTGGAAGTGGATACGCAGTATTTT.

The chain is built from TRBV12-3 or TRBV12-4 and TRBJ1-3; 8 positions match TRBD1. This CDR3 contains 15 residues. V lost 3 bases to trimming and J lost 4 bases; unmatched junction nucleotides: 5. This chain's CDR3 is CASSFRTGTGNTIYF. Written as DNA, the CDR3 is TGTGCCAGCAGTTTTCGGACAGGGACCGGAAACACCATATATTTT.

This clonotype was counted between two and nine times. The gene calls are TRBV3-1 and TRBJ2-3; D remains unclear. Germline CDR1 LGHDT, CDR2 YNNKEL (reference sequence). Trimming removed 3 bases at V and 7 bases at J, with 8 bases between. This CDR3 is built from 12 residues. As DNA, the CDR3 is TGTGCCAGCAGCCAGGGCCCTTATACGCAGTATTTT. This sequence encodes CASSQGPYTQYF.

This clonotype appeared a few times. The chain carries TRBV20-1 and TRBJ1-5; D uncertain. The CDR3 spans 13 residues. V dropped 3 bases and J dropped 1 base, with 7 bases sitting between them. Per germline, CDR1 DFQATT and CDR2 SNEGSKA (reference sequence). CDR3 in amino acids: CSASRESNQPQHF. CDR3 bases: TGCAGTGCTAGTAGGGAGAGCAATCAGCCCCAGCATTTT.

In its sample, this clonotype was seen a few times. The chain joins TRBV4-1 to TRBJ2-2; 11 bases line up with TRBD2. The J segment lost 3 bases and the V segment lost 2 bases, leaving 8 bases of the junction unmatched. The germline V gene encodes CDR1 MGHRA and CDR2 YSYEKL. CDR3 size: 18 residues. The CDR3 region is CASSQTSSGRVYTGELFF. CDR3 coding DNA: TGCGCCAGCAGCCAAACGAGTAGCGGGAGGGTTTACACCGGGGAGCTGTTTTTT.

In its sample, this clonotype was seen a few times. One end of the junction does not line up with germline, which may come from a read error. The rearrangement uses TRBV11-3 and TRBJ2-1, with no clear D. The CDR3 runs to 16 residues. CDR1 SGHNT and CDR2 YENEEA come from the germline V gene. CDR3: CASSFRPTGSHNEQFF. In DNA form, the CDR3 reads TGTGCCAGCAGCTTCAGGCCAACGGGCTCCCACAATGAGCAGTTCTTC.

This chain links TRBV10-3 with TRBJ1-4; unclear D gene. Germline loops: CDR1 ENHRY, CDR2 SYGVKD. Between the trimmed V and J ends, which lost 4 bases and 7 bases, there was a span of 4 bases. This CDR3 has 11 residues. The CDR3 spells CAISGGEKLFF. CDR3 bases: TGTGCCATCAGTGGCGGTGAAAAACTGTTTTTT.

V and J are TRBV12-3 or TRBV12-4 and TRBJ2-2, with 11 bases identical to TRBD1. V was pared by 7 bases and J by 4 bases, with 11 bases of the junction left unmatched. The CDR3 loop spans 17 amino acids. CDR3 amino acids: CASIDRTGGLATGELFF. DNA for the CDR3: TGTGCCAGCATCGACAGGACAGGGGGCTTGGCCACCGGGGAGCTGTTTTTT.

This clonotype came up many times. In nucleotides, the CDR3 is TGTGCCAGCAGTTTACAGGGCGGGGAAGCCGGGGAGCTGTTTTTT. Translating it yields CASSLQGGEAGELFF. The rearrangement uses TRBV6-2 or TRBV6-3 and TRBJ2-2; TRBD1 or TRBD2 may be the D gene (6 bases each). V lost 4 bases to trimming and J lost 6 bases, with 15 bases between them. The germline V gene encodes CDR1 MNHEY and CDR2 SVGEGT. The CDR3 is 15 residues long.

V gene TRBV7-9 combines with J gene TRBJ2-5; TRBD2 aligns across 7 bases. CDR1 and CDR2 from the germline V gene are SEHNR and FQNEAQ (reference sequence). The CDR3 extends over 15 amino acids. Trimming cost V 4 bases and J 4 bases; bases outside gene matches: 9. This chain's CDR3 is CASSSISAGAETQYF. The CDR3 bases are TGTGCCAGCAGCTCCATTTCGGCGGGAGCAGAGACCCAGTACTTC.

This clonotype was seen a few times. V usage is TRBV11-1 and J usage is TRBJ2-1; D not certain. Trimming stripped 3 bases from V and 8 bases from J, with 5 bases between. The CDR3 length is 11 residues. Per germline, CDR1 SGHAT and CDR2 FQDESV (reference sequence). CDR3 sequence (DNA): TGTGCCAGCAGCTTTTGGGATGAGCAGTTCTTC. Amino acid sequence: CASSFWDEQFF.

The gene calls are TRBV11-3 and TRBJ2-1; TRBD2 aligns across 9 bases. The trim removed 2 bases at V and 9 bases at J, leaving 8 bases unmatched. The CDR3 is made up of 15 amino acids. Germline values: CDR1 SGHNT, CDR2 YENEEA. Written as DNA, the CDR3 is TGTGCCAGCAGCTTAAGAACTAGCGGGTCCATTGAGCAGTTCTTC. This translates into CASSLRTSGSIEQFF.

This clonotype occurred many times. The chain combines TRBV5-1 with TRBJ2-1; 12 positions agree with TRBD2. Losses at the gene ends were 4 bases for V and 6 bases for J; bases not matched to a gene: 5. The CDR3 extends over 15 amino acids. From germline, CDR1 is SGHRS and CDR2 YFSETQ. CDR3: CASSISSGRGNEQFF. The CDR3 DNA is TGCGCCAGCAGCATATCTAGCGGGAGGGGCAATGAGCAGTTCTTC.

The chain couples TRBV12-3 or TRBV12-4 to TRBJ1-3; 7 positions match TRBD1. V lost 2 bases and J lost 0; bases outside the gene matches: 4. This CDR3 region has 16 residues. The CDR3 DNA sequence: TGTGCCAGCAGTTTAAGCTGGGACAGCTCTGGAAACACCATATATTTT. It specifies CASSLSWDSSGNTIYF.

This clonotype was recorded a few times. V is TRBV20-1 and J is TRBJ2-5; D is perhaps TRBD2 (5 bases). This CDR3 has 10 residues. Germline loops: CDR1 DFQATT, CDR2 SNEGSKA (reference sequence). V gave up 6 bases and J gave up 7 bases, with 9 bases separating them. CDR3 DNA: TGCAGTGCCACTCGGGGGACCCAGTACTTC. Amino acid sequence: CSATRGTQYF.

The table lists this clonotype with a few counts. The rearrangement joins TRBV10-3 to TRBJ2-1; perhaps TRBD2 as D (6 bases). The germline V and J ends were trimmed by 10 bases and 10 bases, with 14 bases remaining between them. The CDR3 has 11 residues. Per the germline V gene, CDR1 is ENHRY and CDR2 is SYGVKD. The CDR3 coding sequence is TGTGCCACCTCTATAGCGGAGGAGCAGTTCTTC. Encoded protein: CATSIAEEQFF.

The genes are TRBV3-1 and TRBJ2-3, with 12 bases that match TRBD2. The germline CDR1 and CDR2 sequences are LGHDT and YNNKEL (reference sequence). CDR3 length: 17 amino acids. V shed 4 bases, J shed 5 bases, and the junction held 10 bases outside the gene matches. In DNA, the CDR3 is TGTGCCAGCAGCCTCAGACTAGCGGGAGCTCAGGGAGATACGCAGTATTTT. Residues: CASSLRLAGAQGDTQYF.

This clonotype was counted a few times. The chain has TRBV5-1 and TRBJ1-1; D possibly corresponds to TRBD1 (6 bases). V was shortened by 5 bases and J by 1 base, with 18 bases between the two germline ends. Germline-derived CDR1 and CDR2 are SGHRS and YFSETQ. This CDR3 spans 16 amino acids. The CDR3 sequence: CASSTPEGGPNTEAFF. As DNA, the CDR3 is TGCGCCAGCAGTACCCCCGAGGGGGGCCCGAACACTGAAGCTTTCTTT.

This CDR3 is CSGGREGDEQFF. CDR3 in DNA: TGCAGTGGAGGTCGGGAGGGGGATGAGCAGTTCTTC. The chain joins TRBV20-1 to TRBJ2-1, with TRBD2 identical over 8 bases. This CDR3 comprises 12 residues. Per germline, CDR1 DFQATT and CDR2 SNEGSKA (reference sequence). J lost 8 bases, V lost 7 bases, and 7 bases had no gene match.

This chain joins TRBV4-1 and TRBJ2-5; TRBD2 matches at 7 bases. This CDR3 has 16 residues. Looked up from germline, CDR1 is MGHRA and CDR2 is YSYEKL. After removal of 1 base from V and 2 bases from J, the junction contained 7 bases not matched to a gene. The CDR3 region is CASSQAGGGNQETQYF. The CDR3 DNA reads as TGCGCCAGCAGCCAAGCGGGGGGAGGGAATCAAGAGACCCAGTACTTC.

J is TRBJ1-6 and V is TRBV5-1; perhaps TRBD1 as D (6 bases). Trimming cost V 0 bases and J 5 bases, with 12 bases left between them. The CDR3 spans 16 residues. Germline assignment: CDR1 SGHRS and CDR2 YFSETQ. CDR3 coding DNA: TGCGCCAGCAGCTTGGATCCAGGGGAAAATAATTCACCCCTCCACTTT. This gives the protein CASSLDPGENNSPLHF.

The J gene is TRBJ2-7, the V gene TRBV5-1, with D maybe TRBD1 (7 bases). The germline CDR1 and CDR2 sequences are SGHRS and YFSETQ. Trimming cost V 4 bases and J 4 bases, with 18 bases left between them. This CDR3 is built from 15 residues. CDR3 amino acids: CASSPVGRGAYEQYF. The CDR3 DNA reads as TGCGCCAGCAGCCCAGTCGGCAGGGGGGCTTACGAGCAGTACTTC.

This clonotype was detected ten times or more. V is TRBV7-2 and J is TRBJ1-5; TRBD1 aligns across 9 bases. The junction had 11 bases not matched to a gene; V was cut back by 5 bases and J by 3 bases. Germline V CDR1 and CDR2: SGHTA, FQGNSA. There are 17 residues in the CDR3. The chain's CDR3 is CASSPGGTGNANQPQHF. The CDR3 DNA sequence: TGTGCCAGCAGCCCAGGGGGGACAGGGAACGCCAATCAGCCCCAGCATTTT.

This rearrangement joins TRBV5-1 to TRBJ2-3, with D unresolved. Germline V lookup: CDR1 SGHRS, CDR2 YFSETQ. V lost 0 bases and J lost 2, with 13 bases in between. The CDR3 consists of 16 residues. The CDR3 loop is CASSLEGRPNTDTQYF. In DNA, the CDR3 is TGCGCCAGCAGCTTGGAGGGTAGACCTAACACAGATACGCAGTATTTT.

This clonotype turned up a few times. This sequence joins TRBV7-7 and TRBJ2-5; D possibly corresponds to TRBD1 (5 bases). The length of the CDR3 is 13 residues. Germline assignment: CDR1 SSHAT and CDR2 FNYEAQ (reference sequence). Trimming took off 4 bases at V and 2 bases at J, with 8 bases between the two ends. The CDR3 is CASSWTQQETQYF. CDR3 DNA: TGTGCCAGCAGCTGGACACAGCAAGAGACCCAGTACTTC.